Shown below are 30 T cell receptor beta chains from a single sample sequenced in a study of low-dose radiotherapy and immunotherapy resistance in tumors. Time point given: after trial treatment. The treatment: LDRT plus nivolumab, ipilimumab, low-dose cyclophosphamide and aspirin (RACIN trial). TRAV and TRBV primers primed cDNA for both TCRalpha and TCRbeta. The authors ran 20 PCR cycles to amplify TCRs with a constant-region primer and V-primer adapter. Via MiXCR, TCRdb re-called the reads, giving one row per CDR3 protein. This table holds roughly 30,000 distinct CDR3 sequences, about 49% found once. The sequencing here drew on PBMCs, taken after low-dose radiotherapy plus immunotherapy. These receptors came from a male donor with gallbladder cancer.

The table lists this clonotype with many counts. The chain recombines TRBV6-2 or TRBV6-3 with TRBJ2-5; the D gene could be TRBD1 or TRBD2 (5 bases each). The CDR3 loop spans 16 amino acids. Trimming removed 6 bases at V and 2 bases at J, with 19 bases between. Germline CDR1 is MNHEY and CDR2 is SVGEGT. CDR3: CASSPKGPRKQETQYF. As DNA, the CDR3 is TGTGCCAGCAGCCCCAAGGGACCTCGCAAACAAGAGACCCAGTACTTC.

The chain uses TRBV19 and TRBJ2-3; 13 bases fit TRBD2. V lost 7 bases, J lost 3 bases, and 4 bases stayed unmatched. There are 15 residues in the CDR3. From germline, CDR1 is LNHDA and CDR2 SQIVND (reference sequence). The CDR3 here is CASTRLAGGTDTQYF. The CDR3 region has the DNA TGTGCCAGTACCCGACTAGCGGGAGGAACAGATACGCAGTATTTT.

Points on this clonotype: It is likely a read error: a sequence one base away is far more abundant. CDR3 coding DNA: TGCAGCGCCATCGGGGCATTAGGGGGCAGGGAGCAGTTCTTC. Its translation is CSAIGALGGREQFF. The rearrangement uses TRBV29-1 and TRBJ2-1, with 7 bases identical to TRBD1. CDR1 SQVTM and CDR2 ANQGSEA come from the germline V gene. This CDR3 comprises 14 residues. With 7 bases clipped from V and 10 bases from J, the junction kept 16 bases outside the gene matches.

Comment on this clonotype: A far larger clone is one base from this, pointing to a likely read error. Here the CDR3 reads CASSLVGAYYEQYF. The CDR3 DNA follows: TGTGCCAGCAGCTTAGTAGGAGCCTACTACGAGCAGTACTTC. The chain recombines TRBV7-3 with TRBJ2-7, with D unresolved. The CDR3 runs 14 residues. V gave up 2 bases and J gave up 3 bases, with 11 bases separating them. Germline V lookup: CDR1 SGHTA, CDR2 FQGTGA.

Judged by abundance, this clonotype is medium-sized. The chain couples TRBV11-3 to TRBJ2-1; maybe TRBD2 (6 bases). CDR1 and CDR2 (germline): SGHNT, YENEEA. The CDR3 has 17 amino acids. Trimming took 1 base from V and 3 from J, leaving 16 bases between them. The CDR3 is CASSLGSAGLFYNEQFF. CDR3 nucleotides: TGTGCCAGCAGCTTAGGCTCGGCGGGACTGTTCTACAATGAGCAGTTCTTC. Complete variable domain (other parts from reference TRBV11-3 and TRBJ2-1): EAGVVQSPRYKIIEKKQPVAFWCNPISGHNTLYWYLQNLGQGPELLIRYENEEAVDDSQLPKDRFSAERLKGVDSTLKIQPAELGDSAVYLCASSLGSAGLFYNEQFFGPGTRLTVL.

The DNA of the CDR3 is TGTGCCAGCAGTTTTGTTAGCCTAGGACAGGGCCGTGAAGCTTTCTTT. Its protein product is CASSFVSLGQGREAFF. The chain employs TRBV28 and TRBJ1-1; 8 bases align to TRBD1. Germline-derived CDR1 and CDR2 are MDHEN and SYDVKM. The CDR3 consists of 16 residues. V shed 3 bases and J 7 bases; nucleotides not matched to a gene: 13.

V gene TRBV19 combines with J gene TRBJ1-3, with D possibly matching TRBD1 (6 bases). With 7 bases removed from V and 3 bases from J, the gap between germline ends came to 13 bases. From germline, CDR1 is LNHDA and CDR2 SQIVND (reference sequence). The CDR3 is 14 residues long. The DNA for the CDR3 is TGTGCCAGTATTCCGGACAGCTATGGAAACACCATATATTTT. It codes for CASIPDSYGNTIYF.

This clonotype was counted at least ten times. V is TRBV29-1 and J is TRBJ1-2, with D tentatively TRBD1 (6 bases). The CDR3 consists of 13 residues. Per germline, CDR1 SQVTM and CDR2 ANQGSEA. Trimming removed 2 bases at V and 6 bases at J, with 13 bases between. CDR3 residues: CSVEPGQIHGYTF. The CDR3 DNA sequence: TGCAGCGTTGAACCCGGACAGATTCATGGCTACACCTTC.

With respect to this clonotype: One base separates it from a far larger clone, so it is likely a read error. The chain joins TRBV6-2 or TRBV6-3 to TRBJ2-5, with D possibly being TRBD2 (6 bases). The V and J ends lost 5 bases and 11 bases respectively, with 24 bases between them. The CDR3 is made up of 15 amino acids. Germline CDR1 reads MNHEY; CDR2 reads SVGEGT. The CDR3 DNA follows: TGTGCCAGCAGTCCCAAGCGGGTGGGTATCGATGAGCAGTACTTC. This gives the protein CASSPKRVGIDEQYF.

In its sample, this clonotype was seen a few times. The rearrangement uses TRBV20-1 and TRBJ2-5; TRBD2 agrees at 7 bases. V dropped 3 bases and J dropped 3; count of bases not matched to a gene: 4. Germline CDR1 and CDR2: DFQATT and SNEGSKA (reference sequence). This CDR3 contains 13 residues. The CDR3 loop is CSASLGGEETQYF. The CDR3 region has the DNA TGCAGTGCTAGTTTGGGGGGGGAAGAGACCCAGTACTTC.

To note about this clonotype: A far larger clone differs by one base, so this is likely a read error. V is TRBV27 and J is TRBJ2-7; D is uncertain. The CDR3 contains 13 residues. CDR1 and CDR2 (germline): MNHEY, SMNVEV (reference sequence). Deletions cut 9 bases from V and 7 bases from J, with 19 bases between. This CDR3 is CASGGSVYNEQYF. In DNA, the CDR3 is TGTGCCAGTGGTGGCAGCGTTTACAATGAGCAGTACTTC.

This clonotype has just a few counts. The chain's CDR3 is CSVDGLAGSSYEQYF. Written as DNA, the CDR3 is TGCAGCGTTGACGGACTAGCGGGGAGCTCCTACGAGCAGTACTTC. The chain recombines TRBV29-1 with TRBJ2-7; 12 bases align to TRBD2. The ends lost 3 bases at V and 0 bases at J; junction bases unmatched: 3. The CDR3 runs to 15 residues. Germline V gives CDR1 SQVTM, CDR2 ANQGSEA.

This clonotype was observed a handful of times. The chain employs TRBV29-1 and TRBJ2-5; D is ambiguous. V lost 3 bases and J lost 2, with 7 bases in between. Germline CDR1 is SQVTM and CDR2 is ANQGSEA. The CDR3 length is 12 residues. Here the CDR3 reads CSVDWGQETQYF. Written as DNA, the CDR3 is TGCAGCGTTGATTGGGGACAAGAGACCCAGTACTTC.

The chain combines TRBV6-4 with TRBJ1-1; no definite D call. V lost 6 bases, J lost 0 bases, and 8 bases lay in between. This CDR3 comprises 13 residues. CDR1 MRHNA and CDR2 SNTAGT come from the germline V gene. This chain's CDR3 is CASSVTLNTEAFF. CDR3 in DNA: TGTGCCAGCAGCGTTACACTGAACACTGAAGCTTTCTTT.

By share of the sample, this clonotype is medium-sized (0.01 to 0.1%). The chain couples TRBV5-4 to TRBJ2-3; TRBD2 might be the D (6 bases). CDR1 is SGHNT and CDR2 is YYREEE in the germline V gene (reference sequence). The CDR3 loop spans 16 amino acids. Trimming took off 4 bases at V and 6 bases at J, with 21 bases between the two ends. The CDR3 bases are TGTGCCAGCAGCCCGCAACCGGGACTTCGAGCGGATACGCAGTATTTT. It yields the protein CASSPQPGLRADTQYF.

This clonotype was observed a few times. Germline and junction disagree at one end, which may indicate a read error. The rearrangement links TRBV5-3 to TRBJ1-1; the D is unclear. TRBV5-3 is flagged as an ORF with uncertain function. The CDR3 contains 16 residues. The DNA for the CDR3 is TGTGCCAGCAGCTTGGTGCAGCAACCCAAGAACACTGAAGCTTTCTTT. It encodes CASSLVQQPKNTEAFF.

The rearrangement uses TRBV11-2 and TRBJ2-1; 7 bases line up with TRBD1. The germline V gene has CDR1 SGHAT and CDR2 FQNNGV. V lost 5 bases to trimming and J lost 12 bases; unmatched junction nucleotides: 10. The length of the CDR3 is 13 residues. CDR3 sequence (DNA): TGTGCCAGCAGCCAAGATCGAGCAGGGGGGCAGTTCTTC. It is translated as CASSQDRAGGQFF. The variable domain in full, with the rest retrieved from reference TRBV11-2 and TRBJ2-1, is EAGVAQSPRYKIIEKRQSVAFWCNPISGHATLYWYQQILGQGPKLLIQFQNNGVVDDSQLPKDRFSAERLKGVDSTLKIQPAKLEDSAVYLCASSQDRAGGQFFGPGTRLTVL.

In DNA form, the CDR3 reads TGTGCCAGCAGCCAGTGGACAGGTGGGGGGGAGACCCAGTACTTC. It yields the protein CASSQWTGGGETQYF. This chain links TRBV7-9 with TRBJ2-5, with D possibly TRBD1 on 7 matching bases. The CDR3 contains 15 residues. Germline V gene data show CDR1 as SEHNR and CDR2 as FQNEAQ (reference sequence). V lost 5 bases to trimming and J lost 5 bases, with 18 bases between them.

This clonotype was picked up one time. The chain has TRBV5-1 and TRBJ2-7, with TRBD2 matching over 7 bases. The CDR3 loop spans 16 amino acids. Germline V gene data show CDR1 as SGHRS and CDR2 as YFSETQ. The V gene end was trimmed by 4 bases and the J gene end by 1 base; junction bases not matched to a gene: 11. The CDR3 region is CASSGATSAGSYEQYF. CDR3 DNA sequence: TGCGCCAGCAGCGGCGCAACTAGCGCGGGATCCTACGAGCAGTACTTC.

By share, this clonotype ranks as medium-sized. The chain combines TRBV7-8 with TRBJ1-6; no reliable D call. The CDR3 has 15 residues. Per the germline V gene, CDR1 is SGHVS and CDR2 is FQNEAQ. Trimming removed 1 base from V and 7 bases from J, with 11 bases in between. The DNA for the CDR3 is TGTGCCAGCAGCTTAGGGCAGGCGGAAAATTCACCCCTCCACTTT. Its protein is CASSLGQAENSPLHF. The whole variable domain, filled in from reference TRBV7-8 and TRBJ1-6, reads GAGVSQSPRYKVAKRGQDVALRCDPISGHVSLFWYQQALGQGPEFLTYFQNEAQLDKSGLPSDRFFAERPEGSVSTLKIQRTQQEDSAVYLCASSLGQAENSPLHFGNGTRLTVT.

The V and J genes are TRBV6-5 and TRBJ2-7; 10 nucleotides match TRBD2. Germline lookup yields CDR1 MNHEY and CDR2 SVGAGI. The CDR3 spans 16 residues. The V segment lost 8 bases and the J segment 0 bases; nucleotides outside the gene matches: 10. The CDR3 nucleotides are TGTGCCAGCCCCGAAAAGGGACTAGCGCTCTCCTACGAGCAGTACTTC. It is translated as CASPEKGLALSYEQYF.

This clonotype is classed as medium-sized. The DNA of the CDR3 is TGTGCCAGCAGTAAATCCGGGACAGGGAGCTCCTACGAGCAGTACTTC. It translates to CASSKSGTGSSYEQYF. The chain uses TRBV6-2 or TRBV6-3 and TRBJ2-7, with TRBD1 matching over 9 bases. With 5 bases clipped from V and 0 bases from J, the junction kept 8 bases outside the gene matches. The length of the CDR3 is 16 residues. From germline, CDR1 is MNHEY and CDR2 SVGEGT.

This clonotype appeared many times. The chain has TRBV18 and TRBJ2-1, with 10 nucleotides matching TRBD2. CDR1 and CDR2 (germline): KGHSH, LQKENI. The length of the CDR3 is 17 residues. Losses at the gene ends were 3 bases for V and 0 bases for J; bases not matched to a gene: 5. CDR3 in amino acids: CASSPLAGASSYNEQFF. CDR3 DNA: TGTGCCAGCTCACCTCTAGCGGGGGCCAGCTCCTACAATGAGCAGTTCTTC.

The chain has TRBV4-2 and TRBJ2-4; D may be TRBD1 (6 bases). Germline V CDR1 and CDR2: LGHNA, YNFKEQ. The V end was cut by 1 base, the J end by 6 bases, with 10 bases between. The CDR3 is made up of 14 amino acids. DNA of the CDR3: TGTGCCAGCAGCCAAGCGGGACAAGTAAACATTCAGTACTTC. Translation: CASSQAGQVNIQYF.

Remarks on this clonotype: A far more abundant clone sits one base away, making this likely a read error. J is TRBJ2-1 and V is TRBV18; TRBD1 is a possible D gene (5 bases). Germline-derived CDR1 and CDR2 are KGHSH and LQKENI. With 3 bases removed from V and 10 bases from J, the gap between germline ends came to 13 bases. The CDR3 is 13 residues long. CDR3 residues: CASSPAGNYEQFF. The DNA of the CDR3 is TGTGCCAGCTCACCGGCAGGGAACTACGAGCAGTTCTTC.

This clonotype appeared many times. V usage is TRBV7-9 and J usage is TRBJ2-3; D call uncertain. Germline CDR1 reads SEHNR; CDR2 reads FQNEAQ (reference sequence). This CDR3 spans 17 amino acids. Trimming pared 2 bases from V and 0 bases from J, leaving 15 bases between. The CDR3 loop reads CASSLPYYVRSTDTQYF. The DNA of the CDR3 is TGTGCCAGCAGCTTACCCTATTATGTGCGTAGCACAGATACGCAGTATTTT.

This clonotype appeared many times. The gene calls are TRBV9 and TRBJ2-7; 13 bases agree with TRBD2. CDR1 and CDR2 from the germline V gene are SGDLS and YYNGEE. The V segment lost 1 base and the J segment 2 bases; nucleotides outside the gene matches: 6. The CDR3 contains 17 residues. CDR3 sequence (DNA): TGTGCCAGCAGCGTAAGAGAGGGGACTAGCGGGACCTACGAGCAGTACTTC. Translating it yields CASSVREGTSGTYEQYF.

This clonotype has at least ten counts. The CDR3 coding sequence is TGTGCCAGTAGGGCAGCGACTAACTATGGCTACACCTTC. Its translation is CASRAATNYGYTF. J is TRBJ1-2 and V is TRBV19; unclear D gene. V was shortened by 6 bases and J by 0 bases, with 8 bases between the two germline ends. Germline V gene lookup returns CDR1 LNHDA and CDR2 SQIVND (reference sequence). The CDR3 covers 13 residues.

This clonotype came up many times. The CDR3 DNA reads as TGCAGTGCTAGAGTGAAGCGGGGCGTTGGAGATACGCAGTATTTT. It yields the protein CSARVKRGVGDTQYF. The chain joins TRBV20-1 to TRBJ2-3; 7 bases are shared with TRBD2. Germline V gives CDR1 DFQATT, CDR2 SNEGSKA (reference sequence). The CDR3 loop spans 15 amino acids. V shed 1 base and J 5 bases; nucleotides not matched to a gene: 9.

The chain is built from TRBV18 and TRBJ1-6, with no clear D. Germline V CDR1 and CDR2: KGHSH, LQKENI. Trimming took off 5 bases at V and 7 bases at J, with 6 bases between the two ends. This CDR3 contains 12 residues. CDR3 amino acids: CASSEQNSPLHF. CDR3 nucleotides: TGTGCCAGCTCAGAACAGAATTCACCCCTCCACTTT.